The present T cell receptor (beta chain) was sequenced within a study of blood T cells in healthy people across ages. Points from the study as a whole: Possibly confounding the expanded clonotype changes was the fact that donor CMV status was unknown. The study could not conclusively compare naive and antigen-experienced cells, given its unsorted PBMCs.

With regard to this clonotype: Its antigen is still unknown.

J lost 5 bases, V lost 1 base, and 3 bases had no gene match. CDR3 length: 14 residues. Donation came from healthy Caucasian individuals in Russia who were aged roughly 6 to 95. Primed by a sample-barcoded 5' primer and a J-beta primer mix, a second PCR proceeded for 7 to 11 cycles. TCRdb itself ran the 5' RACE reads through MiXCR, one entry per CDR3 protein. The sample lists about 1.5 million distinct CDR3 sequences, approximately 42% occurring once. The specimen sequenced was blood. This clonotype was sampled from a young woman in good health. The genes are TRBV12-3 or TRBV12-4 and TRBJ2-3, with 7 bases that match TRBD1. CDR3 coding DNA: TGTGCCAGCAGTTTAGAGGGGGCGGGAGATACGCAGTATTTT. Its protein is CASSLEGAGDTQYF.